This TCR beta chain is from a study of radiotherapy plus CTLA-4 blockade in lung cancer. As for the study in general: Objective responses were observed in 15% to 20% of patients, and disease control was achieved by over 30%. Study-level points and caveats: In blood, after radiotherapy plus ipilimumab, tumor-derived TCR clones expanded. Reports identified early blood T cell clone dynamics, with interferon-beta, as the best response predictor.

Only a few counts were recorded for this clone. The antigen remains undetermined. Focal radiation with ipilimumab CTLA-4 blockade was given to patients with chemo-refractory metastatic non-small-cell lung cancer. This CDR3 has 16 amino acids. Trimming left V 4 bases short and J 7 bases short, with 23 bases between. Germline loops: CDR1 SGHRS, CDR2 YFSETQ. Measured with immunoSEQ multiplex PCR; TCRdb has only the in-frame clones, and not every one. The sample has about 40,000 clones, 75% to 80% seen once. The sample was peripheral blood, taken from a patient treated with radiotherapy plus ipilimumab. The receptor's source is a human donor with non-small cell lung cancer that progressed on radiotherapy plus ipilimumab. The chain is built from TRBV5-1 and TRBJ1-2; possibly TRBD1 for D (6 bases). CDR3 in amino acids: CASSEGGSVLTGGYTF. For the CDR3, the DNA is TGCGCCAGCAGCGAAGGGGGTTCGGTATTAACTGGTGGCTACACCTTC. Variable domain in full (rest from reference TRBV5-1 and TRBJ1-2): KAGVTQTPRYLIKTRGQQVTLSCSPISGHRSVSWYQQTPGQGLQFLFEYFSETQRNKGNFPGRFSGRQFSNSRSEMNVSTLELGDSALYLCASSEGGSVLTGGYTFGSGTRLTVV.